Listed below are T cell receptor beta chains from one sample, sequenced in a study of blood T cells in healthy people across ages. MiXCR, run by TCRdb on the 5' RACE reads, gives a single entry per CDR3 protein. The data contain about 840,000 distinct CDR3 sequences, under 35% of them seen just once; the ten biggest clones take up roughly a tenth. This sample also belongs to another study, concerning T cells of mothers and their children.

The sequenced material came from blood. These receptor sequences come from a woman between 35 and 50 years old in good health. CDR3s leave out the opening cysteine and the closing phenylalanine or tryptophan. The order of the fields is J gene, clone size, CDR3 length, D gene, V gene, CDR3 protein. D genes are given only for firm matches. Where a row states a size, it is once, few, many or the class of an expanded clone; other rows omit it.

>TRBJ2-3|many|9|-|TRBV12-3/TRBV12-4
ASSSLDTQY
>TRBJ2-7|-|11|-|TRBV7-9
ASSSLTPYEQY
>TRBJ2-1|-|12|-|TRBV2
ASSYGRTNNEQF
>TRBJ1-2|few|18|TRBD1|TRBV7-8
ASRPRRREQGARGLNGYT
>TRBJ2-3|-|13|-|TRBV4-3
ASSQDRSYTDTQY
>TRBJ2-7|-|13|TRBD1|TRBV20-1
SASSGGGRSYEQY
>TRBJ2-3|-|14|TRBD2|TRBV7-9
ASSRGLAGNTDTQY
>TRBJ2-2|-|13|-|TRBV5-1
ASSFDGGNTGELF
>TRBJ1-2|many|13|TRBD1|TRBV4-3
ASSLRTGGGGGYT
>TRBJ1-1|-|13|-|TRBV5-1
ASSLQGRGNTEAF
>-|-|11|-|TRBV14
ASSQARVSEQY
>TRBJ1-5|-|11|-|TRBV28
ASSFSGYQPQH
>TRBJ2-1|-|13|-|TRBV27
ASSLIGPLHYEQF
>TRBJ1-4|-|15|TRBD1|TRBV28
ASSFGYFGQGNEKLF
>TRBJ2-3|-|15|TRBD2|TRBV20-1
SARVAGAGGSTDAQY
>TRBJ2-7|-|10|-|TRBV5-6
ASSASWGEQY
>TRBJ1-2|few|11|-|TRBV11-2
ASRRLSNYGYT
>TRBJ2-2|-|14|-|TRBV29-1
SVLRYPTQNTGELF
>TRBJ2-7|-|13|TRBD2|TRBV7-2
ASRRGLAGGGEQY
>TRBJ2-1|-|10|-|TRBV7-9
ASSAQGYEQF
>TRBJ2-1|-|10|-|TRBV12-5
ASGREGNEQF
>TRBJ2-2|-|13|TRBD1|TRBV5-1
ASSIGQGKTGELF
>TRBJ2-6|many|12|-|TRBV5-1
ASSELSGANVLT
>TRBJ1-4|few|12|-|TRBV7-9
ASEVTATNEKLF
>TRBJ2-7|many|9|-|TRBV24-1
ATSDIHEQY
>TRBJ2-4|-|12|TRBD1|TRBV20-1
SASNRQGRNEQY
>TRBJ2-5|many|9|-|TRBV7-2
ASTGYETQY
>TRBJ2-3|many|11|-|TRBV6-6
ASSTDSTDTQY
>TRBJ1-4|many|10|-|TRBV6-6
ASRDTNEKLF
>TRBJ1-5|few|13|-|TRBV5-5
ASSLGVPSNQPQH
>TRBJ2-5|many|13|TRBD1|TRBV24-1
ATSDSRGPGETQY
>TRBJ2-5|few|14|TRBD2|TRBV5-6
ASSRGLATSGETQY
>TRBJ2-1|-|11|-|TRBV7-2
ASSLAHGREQF